The 10 T cell receptor beta chains presented below share a single source sample, sequenced in a study of neoadjuvant anti-PD-1 for oral cavity cancer. Assay used: immunoSEQ multiplex PCR; TCRdb lists only in-frame clones, some missing. The sample yields 70,000 to 95,000 clones, approximately 84% seen once. The sequencing here drew on PBMCs, taken before nivolumab (anti-PD-1) treatment. The receptors here all came from a person aged 35-79 years with oral cavity squamous cell carcinoma.

The rearrangement uses TRBV6-1 and TRBJ1-2; D is uncertain. The CDR3 has 13 amino acids. V was pared by 6 bases and J by 6 bases, with 14 bases between. Germline V lookup: CDR1 MNHNS, CDR2 SASEGT. CDR3 protein: CASRLSGPNGYTF. For the CDR3, the DNA is TGTGCCAGCAGACTCTCCGGACCTAATGGCTACACCTTC.

Only one count was recorded for this clone. V gene TRBV7-3 combines with J gene TRBJ2-2, with D possibly TRBD1 on 6 matching bases. The CDR3 totals 14 residues. Trimming cost V 4 bases and J 5 bases, with 11 bases left between them. The germline V gene has CDR1 SGHTA and CDR2 FQGTGA. The DNA of the CDR3 is TGTGCCAGCAGCTCTGGACAGACTACCGGGGAGCTGTTTTTT. The encoded protein is CASSSGQTTGELFF.

This clone was detected only once. CDR3 DNA: TGCAGCGTTGAGGACCGGCTAGCGGGGCCCTACGAGCAGTACTTC. Translating gives CSVEDRLAGPYEQYF. This chain joins TRBV29-1 and TRBJ2-7; TRBD2 matches at 9 bases. The ends lost 3 bases at V and 2 bases at J; junction bases unmatched: 8. CDR3 length: 15 amino acids. CDR1 is SQVTM, CDR2 ANQGSEA, per germline.

The genes are TRBV9 and TRBJ2-2; 7 bases map to TRBD2. Trimming removed 0 bases from V and 11 bases from J; junction bases left unmatched: 13. The CDR3 is 16 residues long. Germline V lookup: CDR1 SGDLS, CDR2 YYNGEE. CDR3 in DNA: TGTGCCAGCAGCGTAGAGGAGGGAGGGCCTCGGTCTGAGCTGTTTTTT. It is translated as CASSVEEGGPRSELFF.

The chain couples TRBV5-1 to TRBJ2-3, with D unclear. V was shortened by 4 bases and J by 0 bases, with 9 bases between the two germline ends. Germline-derived CDR1 and CDR2 are SGHRS and YFSETQ. The CDR3 spans 14 residues. CDR3 DNA: TGCGCCAGCAGCCCCAGTCGGAGCACAGATACGCAGTATTTT. Its translation is CASSPSRSTDTQYF.

The chain recombines TRBV6-5 with TRBJ2-7; TRBD2 agrees at 9 bases. V shed 8 bases and J 2 bases; nucleotides not matched to a gene: 7. This CDR3 is 14 amino acids long. Germline CDR1 is MNHEY and CDR2 is SVGAGI. This CDR3 reads CASGRGTSTYEQYF. The CDR3, as DNA: TGTGCCAGCGGACGAGGGACTAGCACCTACGAGCAGTACTTC.

V usage is TRBV15 and J usage is TRBJ1-3; tentative D call: TRBD1 (5 bases). V lost 0 bases and J lost 2, with 8 bases in between. This CDR3 has 15 amino acids. The germline V gene has CDR1 LNHNV and CDR2 YYDKDF (reference sequence). In DNA form, the CDR3 reads TGTGCCACCAGCAGAGATGCAGGGACTGGAAACACCATATATTTT. This gives the protein CATSRDAGTGNTIYF.

The chain has TRBV11-3 and TRBJ2-5, with 9 bases lining up with TRBD2. The CDR3 contains 15 residues. V lost 2 bases to trimming and J lost 2 bases; unmatched junction nucleotides: 3. The V gene's germline CDR1 is SGHNT and CDR2 YENEEA. The CDR3 here is CASSLYAGGQETQYF. The CDR3 bases are TGTGCCAGCAGCTTATACGCGGGAGGGCAAGAGACCCAGTACTTC.

The chain carries TRBV14 and TRBJ1-1; weak D call: TRBD1 (6 bases). The germline V gene has CDR1 SGHDN and CDR2 FVKESK. The CDR3 is 15 amino acids. V lost 4 bases and J lost 0, with 12 bases in between. CDR3 amino acids: CASSPRRDMNTEAFF. Here the CDR3 DNA reads TGTGCCAGCAGCCCTCGCCGGGACATGAACACTGAAGCTTTCTTT. The variable domain in full, with the rest retrieved from reference TRBV14 and TRBJ1-1, is EAGVTQFPSHSVIEKGQTVTLRCDPISGHDNLYWYRRVMGKEIKFLLHFVKESKQDESGMPNNRFLAERTGGTYSTLKVQPAELEDSGVYFCASSPRRDMNTEAFFGQGTRLTVV.

The chain combines TRBV15 with TRBJ2-1; a possible D gene is TRBD2 (5 bases). The CDR3 has 13 amino acids. Germline V lookup: CDR1 LNHNV, CDR2 YYDKDF (reference sequence). V was clipped by 3 bases and J by 8 bases, with 11 bases between them. The CDR3 reads CATSSRLGDEQFF. CDR3 DNA sequence: TGTGCCACCAGCAGTAGACTGGGAGATGAGCAGTTCTTC. Looking up the rest from reference TRBV15 and TRBJ2-1 gives the full variable domain: DAMVIQNPRYQVTQFGKPVTLSCSQTLNHNVMYWYQQKSSQAPKLLFHYYDKDFNNEADTPDNFQSRRPNTSFCFLDIRSPGLGDTAMYLCATSSRLGDEQFFGPGTRLTVL.